A selection of T cell receptor beta chains follows, all from one sample in a study of blood T cell repertoires in COVID-19. Generated by immunoSEQ multiplex PCR, the TCRdb table keeps only in-frame clones and is missing some. The profile shows about 290,000 clones, roughly 90% of them singletons. Sequencing input: PBMCs or T cells enriched from blood (not recorded which). The receptors derive from a woman aged 40 to 50 who had recovered from COVID-19. Both conserved end residues are part of each CDR3. The D gene is left open where the match is weak. A clone size is listed for some rows: how often the clone was seen (once, few, many), or a class if it is expanded.

D gene | clone size | CDR3 length | J gene | V gene | CDR3 protein | CDR3 DNA
TRBD1 | . | 14 | TRBJ1-2 | TRBV4-1 | CASSQEDRGYGYTF | TGCGCCAGCAGCCAAGAGGACAGGGGTTATGGCTACACCTTC
TRBD2 | . | 15 | TRBJ2-3 | TRBV5-1 | CASSLLTSYTDTQYF | TGCGCCAGCAGCTTGTTGACTAGCTACACAGATACGCAGTATTTT
. | once | 15 | TRBJ2-3 | TRBV5-1 | CASSPTVTSTDTQYF | TGCGCCAGCAGCCCAACTGTGACTAGCACAGATACGCAGTATTTT
. | . | 13 | TRBJ1-6 | TRBV2 | CASTWTGDSPLHF | TGTGCCAGCACTTGGACCGGGGATTCACCCCTCCACTTT
. | . | 16 | TRBJ2-1 | TRBV2 | CASSEESGQYVDEQFF | TGTGCCAGCAGTGAAGAGTCCGGACAGTATGTGGATGAGCAGTTCTTC
. | . | 12 | TRBJ1-2 | TRBV5-1 | CASSPDFYGYTF | TGCGCCAGCAGCCCCGACTTCTATGGCTACACCTTC
. | . | 16 | TRBJ2-1 | TRBV9 | CASSPPGTYSYNEQFF | TGTGCCAGCAGCCCCCCCGGGACTTACTCCTACAATGAGCAGTTCTTC
TRBD2 | . | 14 | TRBJ2-7 | TRBV5-4 | CASSVKRGDYEQYF | TGTGCCAGCAGCGTGAAGCGGGGGGACTACGAGCAGTACTTC
TRBD2 | . | 14 | TRBJ2-1 | TRBV5-1 | CASSPGLAGNEQFF | TGCGCCAGCAGCCCGGGACTAGCGGGGAATGAGCAGTTCTTC
TRBD1 | . | 19 | TRBJ1-2 | TRBV7-3 | CASRTWDRGQKGGNYGYTF | TGTGCCAGCAGAACCTGGGACAGGGGGCAGAAAGGGGGTAACTATGGCTACACCTTC
TRBD2 | . | 19 | TRBJ2-3 | TRBV13 | CASSLTSGRLYRLTDTQYF | TGTGCCAGCAGCCTGACTAGCGGGAGGCTATACCGCCTCACAGATACGCAGTATTTT
TRBD1 | . | 15 | TRBJ2-1 | TRBV18 | CASSPGTGTYNEQFF | TGTGCCAGCTCACCCGGGACAGGAACCTACAATGAGCAGTTCTTC
TRBD1 | . | 15 | TRBJ2-1 | TRBV24-1 | CATSDPGTGDSEQFF | TGTGCCACCAGTGACCCCGGGACAGGTGATAGTGAGCAGTTCTTC
. | . | 14 | TRBJ2-7 | TRBV25-1 | CASSRWGDSYEQYF | TGTGCCAGCAGTAGGTGGGGGGACTCCTACGAGCAGTACTTC
. | . | 15 | TRBJ2-6 | TRBV12-5 | CASGLEGAGANVLTF | TGTGCTAGTGGTTTGGAGGGAGCTGGGGCCAACGTCCTGACTTTC
. | . | 15 | TRBJ2-5 | TRBV4-1 | CASRQLLTGQETQYF | TGCGCCAGCAGGCAACTACTGACAGGCCAAGAGACCCAGTACTTC
TRBD1 | once | 19 | TRBJ1-5 | TRBV7-6 | CASSEWARGRVSRNQPQHF | TGTGCCAGCAGCGAATGGGCCAGGGGGCGCGTTAGCAGGAATCAGCCCCAGCATTTT
TRBD1 | . | 16 | TRBJ2-7 | TRBV7-9 | CASSLFRDRPAYEQYF | TGTGCCAGCAGCTTGTTCCGGGACAGGCCGGCTTACGAGCAGTACTTC
TRBD1 | . | 16 | TRBJ2-2 | TRBV7-9 | CASSSGQGGNTGELFF | TGTGCCAGCAGTTCTGGACAGGGGGGAAACACCGGGGAGCTGTTTTTT
. | . | 14 | TRBJ2-3 | TRBV18 | CASSRSVSTDTQYF | TGTGCCAGCTCACGCTCGGTGAGCACAGATACGCAGTATTTT
TRBD2 | . | 13 | TRBJ2-7 | TRBV2 | CASRDQRGGEQYF | TGTGCCAGCAGGGACCAGCGGGGGGGGGAGCAGTACTTC
TRBD2 | . | 13 | TRBJ2-7 | TRBV7-2 | CASSFNDGREQYF | TGTGCCAGCAGCTTTAACGACGGGAGGGAGCAGTACTTC
. | . | 13 | TRBJ1-1 | TRBV28 | CASIRGGNTEAFF | TGTGCCAGCATACGGGGGGGGAACACTGAAGCTTTCTTT
TRBD1 | . | 12 | TRBJ2-5 | TRBV30 | CASRQGRETQYF | TGTGCCTCCCGACAGGGGAGGGAGACCCAGTACTTC
TRBD2 | . | 15 | TRBJ2-7 | TRBV7-2 | CASSLRTSGRPEQYF | TGTGCCAGCAGCCTTCGGACTAGCGGGAGACCCGAGCAGTACTTC
TRBD2 | . | 15 | TRBJ2-1 | TRBV2 | CARTRGTSGSAEQFF | TGTGCCAGAACCAGGGGGACTAGCGGGAGTGCTGAGCAGTTCTTC
. | . | 14 | TRBJ1-1 | TRBV9 | CASNKQGEGTEAFF | TGTGCCAGCAATAAACAGGGTGAAGGGACTGAAGCTTTCTTT
TRBD2 | . | 19 | TRBJ2-1 | TRBV5-4 | CASSLGGLAASPPYNEQFF | TGTGCCAGCAGCTTGGGGGGACTAGCGGCCTCACCCCCCTACAATGAGCAGTTCTTC